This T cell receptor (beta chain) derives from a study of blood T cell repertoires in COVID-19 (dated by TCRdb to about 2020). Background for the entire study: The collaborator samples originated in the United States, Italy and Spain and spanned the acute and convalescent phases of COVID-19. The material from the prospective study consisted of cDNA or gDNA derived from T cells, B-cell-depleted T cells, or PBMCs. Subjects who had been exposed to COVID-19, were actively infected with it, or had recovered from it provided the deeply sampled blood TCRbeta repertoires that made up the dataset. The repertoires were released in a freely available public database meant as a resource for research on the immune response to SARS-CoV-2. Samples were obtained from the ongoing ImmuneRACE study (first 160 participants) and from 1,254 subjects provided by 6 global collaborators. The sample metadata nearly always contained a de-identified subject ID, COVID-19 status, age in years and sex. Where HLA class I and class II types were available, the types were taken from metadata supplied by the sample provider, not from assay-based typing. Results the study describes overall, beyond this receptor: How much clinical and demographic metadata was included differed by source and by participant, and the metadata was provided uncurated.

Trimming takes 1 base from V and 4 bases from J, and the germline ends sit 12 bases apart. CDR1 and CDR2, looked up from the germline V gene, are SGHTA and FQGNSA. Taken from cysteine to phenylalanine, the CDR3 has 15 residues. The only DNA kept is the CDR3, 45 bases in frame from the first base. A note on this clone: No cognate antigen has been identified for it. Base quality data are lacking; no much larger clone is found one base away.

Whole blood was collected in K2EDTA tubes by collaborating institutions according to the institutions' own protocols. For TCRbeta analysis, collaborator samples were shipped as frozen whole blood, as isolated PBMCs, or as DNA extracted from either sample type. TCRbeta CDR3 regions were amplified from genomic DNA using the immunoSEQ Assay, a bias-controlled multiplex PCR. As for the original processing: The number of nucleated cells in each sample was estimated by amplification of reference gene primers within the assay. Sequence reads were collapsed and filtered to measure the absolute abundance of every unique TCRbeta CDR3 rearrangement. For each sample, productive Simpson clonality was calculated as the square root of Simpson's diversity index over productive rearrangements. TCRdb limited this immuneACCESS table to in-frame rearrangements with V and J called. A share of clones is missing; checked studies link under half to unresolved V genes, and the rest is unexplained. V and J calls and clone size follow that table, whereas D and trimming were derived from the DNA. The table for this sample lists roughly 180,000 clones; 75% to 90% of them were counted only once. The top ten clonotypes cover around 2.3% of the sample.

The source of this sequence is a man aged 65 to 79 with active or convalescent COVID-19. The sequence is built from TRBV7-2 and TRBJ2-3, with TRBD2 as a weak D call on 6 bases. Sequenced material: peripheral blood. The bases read TGTGCCAGCAGCTTAGGAGAGAGGGAGGCAGATACGCAGTATTTT. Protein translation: CASSLGEREADTQYF.